This is a list of T cell receptor beta chains from one sample in a study of memory CD4+ T cells and cytomegalovirus serostatus. Profiled with immunoSEQ multiplex PCR; TCRdb holds only in-frame clones, not every one. Among tens of thousands of clones listed, less than 80% were seen once. Input material: memory CD4+ T cells from blood. Receptors were obtained from an adult in good health and CMV-seronegative. Each CDR3 is given with its conserved first and last residue. A D gene is named only where the DNA matches it firmly. Expanded clones are given a class, and other clones once, few, many or no size at all.

v_call	j_call	clone_size	d_call	cdr3_nt	cdr3_aa
TRBV6-6	TRBJ2-2	NA	NA	TGTGCCAGCACCCACGCCTCCGGGGAGCTGTTTTTT	CASTHASGELFF
TRBV5-4	TRBJ2-5	NA	NA	TGTGCCAGCAGCGGGGGGGGCAGCCAAGAGACCCAGTACTTC	CASSGGGSQETQYF
TRBV6-5	TRBJ2-4	once	NA	TGTGCCAGCAGTAGCCCCGGGGCGAAAAACATTCAGTACTTC	CASSSPGAKNIQYF
TRBV5-5	TRBJ1-5	few	NA	TGTGCCAGCAGCCACGAGGACAATCAGCCCCAGCATTTT	CASSHEDNQPQHF
TRBV7-2	TRBJ2-7	NA	NA	TGTGCCAGCAAAGGGCGCAGCTACGAGCAGTACTTC	CASKGRSYEQYF
TRBV28	TRBJ1-1	NA	TRBD1	TGTGCCAGCATCCGGGACAGGCGGAACACTGAAGCTTTCTTT	CASIRDRRNTEAFF
TRBV6-6	TRBJ2-7	NA	NA	TGTGCCAGCAGTTGGGACAATAGCTACGAGCAGTACTTC	CASSWDNSYEQYF
TRBV11-2	TRBJ1-5	NA	NA	TGTGCCAGCAGCCCATCAAGCGGGCTAGGGCAGCCCCAGCATTTT	CASSPSSGLGQPQHF
TRBV5-1	TRBJ2-1	NA	TRBD2	TGCGCCAGCAGCTTGGGACTGCGGGGGATGACTAATGAGCAGTTCTTC	CASSLGLRGMTNEQFF
TRBV15	TRBJ1-1	NA	TRBD1	TGTGCCACCAGCAGGGCAGGGGGGAAATTGATGAACACTGAAGCTTTCTTT	CATSRAGGKLMNTEAFF
TRBV14	TRBJ2-1	NA	NA	TGTGCCAGCAGCCAAGATGTGGAAGGGACAGAGCAGTTCTTC	CASSQDVEGTEQFF
TRBV28	TRBJ1-1	NA	NA	TGTGCCAGCGGCTCTGGGTACACTGAAGCTTTCTTT	CASGSGYTEAFF
TRBV7-2	TRBJ1-1	NA	NA	TGTGCCAGCAGCATTAAACCCGGGCCCTCGAACACTGAAGCTTTCTTT	CASSIKPGPSNTEAFF
TRBV27	TRBJ2-1	once	TRBD2	TGTGCCAGCAGCCCGGAGAGCGGGAGCTTCAATGAGCAGTTCTTC	CASSPESGSFNEQFF